This T cell receptor (beta chain) was identified during a study of memory CD4+ T cells and cytomegalovirus serostatus. This table comes from immunoSEQ multiplex PCR, and its TCRdb copy is limited to in-frame clones, with some not included. The sample has about 50,000 clones; around 80% are singletons. Study-wide points: CD4+ memory repertoires contained about 40% of the roughly 150 reported CMV TCRbeta sequences.

Single viable CD3+CD4+CD8-CD45RO+ cells were sorted as the memory CD4+ T cells. CMV serostatus came from serum IgG against pp150, pp28, p38, p52. J was trimmed by 5 bases and V by 6 bases; bases with no gene match: 5. Germline V gives CDR1 SGHAT, CDR2 FQNNGV. The length of the CDR3 is 13 residues. Turning to this clone: What it binds is unknown.

This TCR was sampled from an adult in good health and CMV-seronegative. The chain employs TRBV11-2 and TRBJ1-2; 8 nucleotides agree with TRBD1. The source material was memory CD4+ T cells from blood. The CDR3, as DNA: TGTGCCAGCAGTCCCAGACAGGGGTATGGCTACACCTTC. The encoded protein is CASSPRQGYGYTF.